A single T cell receptor beta chain is shown here with its context. Its antigen is unknown. Related graft donors supplied nonmyeloablative bone marrow transplants, and mixed chimerism was transient. Unstimulated Tregs (CD4+CD25+CD127-) and CD4+CD25- non-Tregs were sorted from PBMCs. V lost 6 bases and J 3 bases, leaving 11 bases between the germline ends. This CDR3 is built from 12 residues. Germline V gene lookup returns CDR1 SQVTM and CDR2 ANQGSEA. The entry originates in a study of Tregs in tolerant kidney transplant recipients. Study results and limitations: The most relevant donor-specific Treg TCRbeta repertoire apparently came from expansion with activated donor B cells.

Using immunoSEQ multiplex PCR, the repertoire was profiled, and TCRdb retains in-frame clones only, with some absent. The sample has approximately 81,000 clones, 91% seen once; the top ten hold roughly 1.5%. The clonotype was recovered from a human patient who received a combined kidney and bone marrow transplant. Some T cells may trace back to the graft donor. The chain employs TRBV29-1 and TRBJ1-1; possibly TRBD1 for D (5 bases). The starting material was CD4+ T cells from blood (PBMCs), obtained 24 months after the transplant. The CDR3 nucleotides read TGCAGCGTGTCAGGGTATGACACTGAAGCTTTCTTT. It specifies CSVSGYDTEAFF.